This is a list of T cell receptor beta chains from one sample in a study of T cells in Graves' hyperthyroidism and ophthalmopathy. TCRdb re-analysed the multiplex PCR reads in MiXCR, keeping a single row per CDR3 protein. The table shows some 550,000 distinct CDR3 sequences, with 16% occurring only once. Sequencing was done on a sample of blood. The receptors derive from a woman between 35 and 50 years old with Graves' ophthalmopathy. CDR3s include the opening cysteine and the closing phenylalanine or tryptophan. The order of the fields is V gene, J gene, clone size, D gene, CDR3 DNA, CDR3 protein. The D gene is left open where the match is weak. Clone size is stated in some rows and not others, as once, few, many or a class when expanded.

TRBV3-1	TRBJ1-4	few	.	TGTGCCAGCAGCCAAGCCCCCGGGGGAACTAATGAAAAACTGTTTTTT	CASSQAPGGTNEKLFF
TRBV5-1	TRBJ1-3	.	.	TGCGCCAGCAGCTTGGAGGGAGCAGGGGCGGGAAACACCATATATTTT	CASSLEGAGAGNTIYF
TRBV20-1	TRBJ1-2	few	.	TGCAGTGCTATTCCCGGTAACTATGGCTACACCTTC	CSAIPGNYGYTF
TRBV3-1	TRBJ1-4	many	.	TGTGCCAGCAGCCCCACAGTGGGCACTAATGAAAAACTGTTTTTT	CASSPTVGTNEKLFF
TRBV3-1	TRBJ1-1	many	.	TGTGCCAGCAGCAACAGGGTGAACACTGAAGCTTTCTTT	CASSNRVNTEAFF
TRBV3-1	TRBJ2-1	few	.	TGTGCCAGCAGCCAAGGGGGGCTGGGAACTTACAATGAGCAGTTCTTC	CASSQGGLGTYNEQFF
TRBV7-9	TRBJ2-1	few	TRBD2	TGTGCCAGCAGCCTGACTAGCGGGATCGTCAATGAGCAGTTCTTC	CASSLTSGIVNEQFF
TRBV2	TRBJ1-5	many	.	TGTGCCAGCAGTGAAGCGCTTCGGGGGAATCAGCCCCAGCATTTT	CASSEALRGNQPQHF
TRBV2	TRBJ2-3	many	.	TGTGCCAGCAGTGAAGCGGTGGGGGCCGTAGATACGCAGTATTTT	CASSEAVGAVDTQYF
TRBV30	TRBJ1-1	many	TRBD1	TGTGCCTGGAGGGGGACAGGGGAAACTGAAGCTTTCTTT	CAWRGTGETEAFF
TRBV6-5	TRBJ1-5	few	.	TGTGCCAGCAGTTACGGACTCAATCAGCCCCAGCATTTT	CASSYGLNQPQHF
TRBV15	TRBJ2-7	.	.	TGTGCCACCAGCAGAGATCAGCACTACGAGCAGTACTTC	CATSRDQHYEQYF
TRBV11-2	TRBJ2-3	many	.	TGTGCCAGCAGCTTAGACGGGAGAGCCTCTTATAATACGCAGTATTTT	CASSLDGRASYNTQYF